This section outlines one T cell receptor beta chain sequence together with its context. This table comes from immunoSEQ multiplex PCR, and its TCRdb copy is limited to in-frame clones, with some not included. The sample consists of hundreds of thousands of clones, roughly 86% of them appearing once. The data derive from a study of shared T cell receptors in the human thymus. V was shortened by 1 base and J by 4 bases, with 5 bases between the two germline ends. The CDR3 covers 13 residues. The germline V gene encodes CDR1 SGHTA and CDR2 FQGNSA. These data were also filed under a second study, of human thymus T cells. That paper states: During corrective heart surgery, resections were taken, and the thymus tissue came from them.

This TCR derives from a boy in the first two years of life with a congenital heart defect. The rearrangement links TRBV7-2 to TRBJ1-5, with D hard to call. The specimen sequenced was thymocytes. CDR3 loop: CASSLGRNQPQHF. The CDR3 coding sequence is TGTGCCAGCAGCTTAGGGAGAAATCAGCCCCAGCATTTT.